This T cell receptor beta chain was recovered during a study of beta chain features in type 1 diabetes. The study's findings and limits: PCR may have favored shorter templates equally in patients and controls.

Expressed TCRB transcripts were sequenced because the isolated RNA had all been reverse transcribed beforehand. TCRdb keeps only in-frame clones here, not all; method: immunoSEQ multiplex PCR. This table holds 350,000 to 400,000 clones, more than 12% found once. In this sample, this clone turned up a few times. Its antigen remains unknown. J gave up 2 bases and V 5 bases, and 2 bases lay outside the gene matches. The CDR3 has 15 residues. CDR1 and CDR2 from the germline V gene are MDHEN and SYDVKM. Sorting of CD4+ naive, central memory, regulatory and stem cell-like memory cells was performed via CD45RO/CCR7/CD25/CD127/CD95/CD27.

Sample: naive CD4+ T cells from blood. This chain joins TRBV28 and TRBJ1-5, with TRBD1 matching over 11 bases. The source is a woman younger than 30 in good health. As DNA, the CDR3 is TGTGCCAGCAGTCCGGGACAGGGGGGCAATCAGCCCCAGCATTTT. The encoded protein is CASSPGQGGNQPQHF.